This entry lists 19 T cell receptor beta chains sequenced from one sample in a study of identical twins. In TCRdb, the 5' RACE reads were re-called with MiXCR into one record per CDR3 protein. The profile shows 1.5 million to 2 million distinct CDR3 sequences, under 35% of them singletons. Source material: cord blood. The receptors come from a newborn girl in good health.

V is TRBV27 and J is TRBJ2-3; 7 nucleotides agree with TRBD2. The CDR3 extends over 18 amino acids. V shed 3 bases and J 3 bases; nucleotides not matched to a gene: 15. CDR1 and CDR2 (germline): MNHEY, SMNVEV (reference sequence). CDR3 nucleotides: TGTGCCAGCAGTTTGGAGGGAGGGCCCTCGTGGGGTACAGATACGCAGTATTTT. It translates to CASSLEGGPSWGTDTQYF.

There are a few counts of this clonotype. An end of the junction differs from the germline gene, which may be a read error. The J gene is TRBJ1-2, the V gene TRBV12-3 or TRBV12-4; weak D call: TRBD1 (6 bases). The CDR3 has 14 residues. CDR3 region: CASRALDRSYDYTF. The CDR3 nucleotides read TGTGCCAGCAGGGCCCTGGACAGAAGCTATGACTACACCTTC.

J is TRBJ2-3 and V is TRBV5-1, with 11 bases identical to TRBD2. CDR3 length: 16 residues. J was trimmed by 2 bases and V by 3 bases; bases with no gene match: 5. Germline V gives CDR1 SGHRS, CDR2 YFSETQ. The CDR3: CASSYRLAGPTDTQYF. The CDR3 coding sequence is TGCGCCAGCAGCTACCGACTAGCGGGGCCCACAGATACGCAGTATTTT.

J is TRBJ1-6 and V is TRBV20-1; tentative D call: TRBD1 (6 bases). The CDR3 length is 12 residues. From germline, CDR1 is DFQATT and CDR2 SNEGSKA (reference sequence). Trimming removed 0 bases from V and 9 bases from J, with 6 bases in between. CDR3 protein: CSAREGGSPLHF. The CDR3 DNA sequence: TGCAGTGCTAGAGAAGGGGGTTCACCCCTCCACTTT.

The genes are TRBV20-1 and TRBJ1-2; TRBD1 might be the D (5 bases). Germline lookup yields CDR1 DFQATT and CDR2 SNEGSKA (reference sequence). The CDR3 loop spans 13 amino acids. Trimming took 6 bases from V and 0 from J, leaving 11 bases between them. CDR3: CSAMGRTNYGYTF. DNA of the CDR3: TGCAGTGCCATGGGACGGACTAACTATGGCTACACCTTC.

On this clonotype itself: It may be a read error: a sequence one base away is much more abundant. V usage is TRBV4-2 and J usage is TRBJ2-3; 8 bases map to TRBD1. The CDR3 covers 13 residues. The V gene's germline CDR1 is LGHNA and CDR2 YNFKEQ. The DNA for the CDR3 is TGTGCCGGCAGCCCACGGACAGGGGATACGCAGTATTTT. Translation gives CAGSPRTGDTQYF.

Points on this clonotype: A much larger clonotype is one base distant, so this may be a read error. The J gene is TRBJ2-5, the V gene TRBV10-3; tentative D call: TRBD1 (6 bases). The J call could be wrong; TRBJ2-1 is a better fit for the DNA end. The length of the CDR3 is 14 residues. The V gene's germline CDR1 is ENHRY and CDR2 SYGVKD. The CDR3 region has the DNA TGTGCCATCAGCGAAGGACAGCCCCAAGAGACCCAGTTCTTC. Translated, it gives CAISEGQPQETQFF.

The V and J genes are TRBV5-1 and TRBJ2-4; 7 bases fit TRBD1. The J call may not be correct, given that the DNA end is closer to TRBJ2-7. This CDR3 spans 15 amino acids. CDR1 and CDR2 (germline): SGHRS, YFSETQ. CDR3 in amino acids: CASSLGTGRMHEQYF. The CDR3, as DNA: TGCGCCAGCAGCTTGGGGACAGGACGGATGCACGAGCAGTACTTC.

This clonotype was observed a few times. The rearrangement joins TRBV10-3 to TRBJ1-2; a weak D match, TRBD1 (6 bases). The V end was cut by 8 bases, the J end by 6 bases, with 16 bases between. Germline assignment: CDR1 ENHRY and CDR2 SYGVKD. The CDR3 is 13 amino acids. The CDR3 DNA follows: TGTGCCATCGGGGGGCGAGGATTGGATGGCTACACCTTC. This encodes CAIGGRGLDGYTF.

The chain carries TRBV7-6 and TRBJ2-3, with 8 bases identical to TRBD2. The J segment lost 3 bases and the V segment lost 0 bases, leaving 5 bases of the junction unmatched. From germline, CDR1 is SGHVS and CDR2 FNYEAQ. The CDR3 is 16 amino acids. CDR3 in amino acids: CASSLAPASGTDTQYF. CDR3 DNA sequence: TGTGCCAGCAGCTTAGCCCCGGCTAGCGGGACAGATACGCAGTATTTT.

This clonotype has only a few counts. The gene calls are TRBV20-1 and TRBJ1-5, with 7 bases fitting TRBD1. The germline V gene encodes CDR1 DFQATT and CDR2 SNEGSKA (reference sequence). J gave up 0 bases and V 4 bases, and 12 bases lay outside the gene matches. The CDR3 is made up of 17 amino acids. CDR3 nucleotides: TGCAGTGCTAAAACAGGGGCCCCCTATTATAGCAATCAGCCCCAGCATTTT. Translation gives CSAKTGAPYYSNQPQHF.

The CDR3 DNA reads as TGTGCCAGCAACGGACGCCTGAACACTGAAGCTTTCTTT. It codes for CASNGRLNTEAFF. The chain employs TRBV6-2 or TRBV6-3 and TRBJ1-1; no clear D. CDR1 is MNHEY, CDR2 SVGEGT, per germline. V was cut by 7 bases and J by 0 bases, with 9 bases left in between. This CDR3 has 13 residues.

This clonotype was recorded many times. CDR3 sequence: CATNSSNEQFF. In DNA, the CDR3 is TGTGCCACCAACAGTTCCAATGAGCAGTTCTTC. This chain connects TRBV24-1 to TRBJ2-1; D gene uncertain. V was cut by 8 bases and J by 6 bases, with 7 bases left in between. Germline V gives CDR1 KGHDR, CDR2 SFDVKD. The CDR3 length is 11 residues.

The V and J genes are TRBV12-5 and TRBJ2-7; no clear D gene. V gave up 1 base and J gave up 5 bases, with 9 bases separating them. The germline gives CDR1 LGHNT, CDR2 FRNRAP. The CDR3 extends over 13 amino acids. The CDR3 DNA reads TGTGCTAGTGGTTTGGGGGGAAACAACGAGCAGTACTTC. This sequence encodes CASGLGGNNEQYF.

This clonotype was counted only a few times. The rearrangement links TRBV28 to TRBJ2-5; TRBD2 might be the D (6 bases). The germline V gene encodes CDR1 MDHEN and CDR2 SYDVKM. Trimming removed 4 bases at V and 0 bases at J, with 6 bases between. The CDR3 covers 13 residues. CDR3 region: CASSWRDQETQYF. The CDR3 nucleotides read TGTGCCAGCAGTTGGAGGGACCAAGAGACCCAGTACTTC.

This clonotype has just a few counts. J is TRBJ2-1 and V is TRBV3-1; perhaps TRBD2 as D (7 bases). Near its end, the DNA agrees better with TRBJ2-7, so the J call may be wrong. CDR3 size: 15 residues. Germline V lookup: CDR1 LGHDT, CDR2 YNNKEL (reference sequence). CDR3 in amino acids: CASSHGLGGYNEQYF. CDR3 sequence (DNA): TGTGCCAGCAGCCACGGACTAGGGGGGTACAATGAGCAGTACTTC.

This clonotype was picked up a small number of times. V and J are TRBV2 and TRBJ2-4; D may be TRBD1 (5 bases). The end of the DNA is better explained by TRBJ2-7, so the J call may be wrong. This CDR3 region has 13 residues. Germline-derived CDR1 and CDR2 are SNHLY and FYNNEI. In DNA form, the CDR3 reads TGTGCCAGCAGCGCTAGGGGAACTGGCGAGCAGTACTTC. Protein product: CASSARGTGEQYF.

This clonotype was observed many times. V usage is TRBV28 and J usage is TRBJ2-1; D is uncertain. Trimming pared 4 bases from V and 0 bases from J, leaving 22 bases between. This CDR3 has 19 amino acids. Germline assignment: CDR1 MDHEN and CDR2 SYDVKM. Written as DNA, the CDR3 is TGTGCCAGCAGTTCATATACCCGGAAACTTTACTCCTCCTACAATGAGCAGTTCTTC. Protein: CASSSYTRKLYSSYNEQFF.

Only a few counts were recorded for this clonotype. J is TRBJ2-1 and V is TRBV7-8; no definite D call. Germline V gene sequence: CDR1 SGHVS, CDR2 FQNEAQ. Trimming removed 0 bases at V and 2 bases at J, with 11 bases between. This CDR3 is 16 amino acids long. The chain's CDR3 is CASSLARWSTYNEQFF. CDR3 sequence (DNA): TGTGCCAGCAGCTTAGCGCGGTGGAGTACCTACAATGAGCAGTTCTTC.